Listed here are 13 T cell receptor beta chains from one sample, sequenced in a study of control samples from healthy donors and cancer patients. TCRdb's copy holds only in-frame clones and misses some; the assay was immunoSEQ multiplex PCR. The table lists 150,000 or so clones, roughly 94% of them singletons. The material sequenced was PBMCs. The receptors here all came from a man in his fifties or sixties with colorectal cancer.

The chain is built from TRBV7-9 and TRBJ2-1; D not resolved. The V end was cut by 8 bases, the J end by 5 bases, with 10 bases between. CDR3 length: 12 residues. The V gene's germline CDR1 is SEHNR and CDR2 FQNEAQ (reference sequence). The CDR3 nucleotides are TGTGCCAGCCGAGGCCCTGACAATGAGCAGTTCTTC. Amino acid sequence: CASRGPDNEQFF.

The chain links TRBV10-2 to TRBJ1-5, with D possibly matching TRBD1 (5 bases). Trimming shortened V by 0 bases and J by 0 bases, and 15 bases separated the two germline ends. CDR1 WSHSY and CDR2 SAAADI come from the germline V gene. The CDR3 sequence is 18 residues long. CDR3 in DNA: TGCGCCAGCAGTGAGTCGTCGGGCAGGGCCTCTAGCAATCAGCCCCAGCATTTT. Translating gives CASSESSGRASSNQPQHF.

This rearrangement joins TRBV19 to TRBJ1-1; D is ambiguous. The V gene lost 3 bases and the J gene lost 0 bases, with 14 bases spanning the gap. Germline loops: CDR1 LNHDA, CDR2 SQIVND (reference sequence). The CDR3 consists of 16 residues. DNA for the CDR3: TGTGCCAGTAGTATTGGTCGGTCGAGGGTGAACACTGAAGCTTTCTTT. Translating gives CASSIGRSRVNTEAFF.

The chain employs TRBV7-9 and TRBJ1-1; D not certain. Germline CDR1 and CDR2: SEHNR and FQNEAQ (reference sequence). CDR3 size: 15 residues. The germline V and J ends were trimmed by 4 bases and 0 bases, with 12 bases remaining between them. The CDR3 reads CASSSQSNLNTEAFF. CDR3 in DNA: TGTGCCAGCAGCTCCCAAAGCAACTTGAACACTGAAGCTTTCTTT.

This chain connects TRBV24-1 to TRBJ1-2; D unresolved. Germline lookup yields CDR1 KGHDR and CDR2 SFDVKD. CDR3 length: 12 residues. The V gene lost 4 bases and the J gene lost 8 bases, with 10 bases spanning the gap. The DNA for the CDR3 is TGTGCCACCAGTGACCCCGGTCGGGGCTACACCTTC. It encodes CATSDPGRGYTF.

The rearrangement joins TRBV27 to TRBJ1-2; 8 bases fit TRBD1. Germline CDR1 is MNHEY and CDR2 is SMNVEV (reference sequence). The V gene end was trimmed by 5 bases and the J gene end by 4 bases; junction bases not matched to a gene: 9. This CDR3 is 15 amino acids long. The CDR3 coding sequence is TGTGCCAGCAGTGGGCTCCCGGGGACAGGCTATGGCTACACCTTC. Translation: CASSGLPGTGYGYTF.

This clone was recorded only once. The chain combines TRBV11-2 with TRBJ1-3; D gene ambiguous. The CDR3 covers 14 residues. The ends were cut back, 4 bases at V and 4 bases at J, with 11 bases in the middle. The germline V gene has CDR1 SGHAT and CDR2 FQNNGV. The CDR3 DNA reads as TGTGCCAGCAGCTCGCAGGTGCGGGGAAACACCATATATTTT. This translates into CASSSQVRGNTIYF.

In the case of this clone: At one end the junction does not follow the germline gene, possibly because of a read error. V usage is TRBV7-2 and J usage is TRBJ2-1; the D gene is possibly TRBD1 (8 bases). This CDR3 has 15 residues. Germline lookup yields CDR1 SGHTA and CDR2 FQGNSA. CDR3 in amino acids: CASNLGQGLYNEQFF. The CDR3 DNA reads TGTGCCAGCAACTTAGGACAGGGACTATACAATGAGCAGTTCTTC.

V is TRBV2 and J is TRBJ1-2; 8 bases agree with TRBD1. The V and J ends lost 6 bases and 2 bases, in that order; junction bases with no gene match: 8. The CDR3 contains 15 residues. Germline CDR1 and CDR2: SNHLY and FYNNEI. CDR3 sequence (DNA): TGTGCCAGCAGACCCGACAGGGGAGGGAACTATGGCTACACCTTC. Translation gives CASRPDRGGNYGYTF.

The rearrangement uses TRBV7-2 and TRBJ2-5; 7 positions agree with TRBD1. Trimming took 4 bases from V and 5 from J; bases not matched to a gene: 16. The CDR3 length is 17 residues. Germline values: CDR1 SGHTA, CDR2 FQGNSA. The DNA of the CDR3 is TGTGCCAGCAGCTACAGGGGTGCCAGGGGGAAAGGGGAGACCCAGTACTTC. It specifies CASSYRGARGKGETQYF. The variable domain in full, completed from reference TRBV7-2 and TRBJ2-5, reads GAGVSQSPSNKVTEKGKDVELRCDPISGHTALYWYRQSLGQGLEFLIYFQGNSAPDKSGLPSDRFSAERTGGSVSTLTIQRTQQEDSAVYLCASSYRGARGKGETQYFGPGTRLLVL.

The chain recombines TRBV5-4 with TRBJ1-1; possibly TRBD1 for D (5 bases). Germline V gives CDR1 SGHNT, CDR2 YYREEE (reference sequence). The CDR3 covers 13 residues. The V and J ends lost 3 bases and 1 base respectively, with 7 bases between them. The CDR3 nucleotides are TGTGCCAGCAGCTGGGGGACGAACACTGAAGCTTTCTTT. Translating gives CASSWGTNTEAFF.

This chain joins TRBV9 and TRBJ2-2; D is unresolved. From germline, CDR1 is SGDLS and CDR2 YYNGEE. Between the trimmed V and J ends, which lost 0 bases and 7 bases, there was a span of 4 bases. The CDR3 totals 12 residues. The CDR3 DNA reads as TGTGCCAGCAGCGTAGGGATCGGGGAGCTGTTTTTT. This gives the protein CASSVGIGELFF.

To note about this clone: One end of the junction is discordant with germline, which a read error may explain. The rearrangement uses TRBV3-1 (or the pseudogene TRBV3-2) and TRBJ1-1; 9 bases are shared with TRBD1. The CDR3 runs 17 residues. Germline V CDR1 and CDR2: LGHDT, YNNKEL (reference sequence). The DNA for the CDR3 is TGTGCCAGCAGCAAAGACGGACAGGGGAAGGGGTACACTGAAGCTTTCTTT. Protein product: CASSKDGQGKGYTEAFF.